This TCR beta chain was sequenced for a study of OX40 agonist ivuxolimab in advanced cancers. Findings and caveats of the study: In the 0.1 to 3.0 mg/kg range, CD4+ and CD8+ blood T cells had expanded clonally by week 6.

Generated by immunoSEQ multiplex PCR, the TCRdb table keeps only in-frame clones and is missing some. The sample shows roughly 90,000 clones, around 90% of them seen only once. Remarks on this clone: What it binds is not known.

Germline assignment: CDR1 ENHRY and CDR2 SYGVKD. CDR3 length: 13 amino acids. Trimming left V 5 bases short and J 4 bases short, with 11 bases between. The starting material was CD4+ or CD8+ T cells sorted from blood, obtained in a trial of the OX40 agonist ivuxolimab. The TCR comes from an adult with an advanced solid tumor such as melanoma, head and neck, liver or kidney cancer. This rearrangement joins TRBV10-3 to TRBJ1-1, with D hard to call. Here the CDR3 DNA reads TGTGCCATCAGTTTAGACATTCCCACTGAAGCTTTCTTT. Translating it yields CAISLDIPTEAFF.